The sequence of this T cell receptor (beta chain) was determined in a study of cytomegalovirus exposure and HLA in healthy donors. The overall study: There were 350 to 450 genotyped donors. Of these, roughly 82% fell in the genetic ancestry cluster associated with self-reported Caucasian donors.

This clone was picked up a small number of times. Its antigen is still unknown. Findings of the study overall: For presence/absence analyses, sequencing depth was assumed to be roughly uniform across donors.

V lost 5 bases and J lost 4; bases outside the gene matches: 4. This CDR3 is 15 amino acids long. Per germline, CDR1 PRHDT and CDR2 FYEKMQ (reference sequence). In the PCR, 60 Vbeta and 13 Jbeta primers were used. Measured with immunoSEQ multiplex PCR; TCRdb has only the in-frame clones, and not every one. The data hold 55,000 or so clones, with about 82% observed a single time. The source is a man in his thirties or forties in good health and CMV-seronegative. V is TRBV13 and J is TRBJ2-1; TRBD2 matches at 11 bases. What was sequenced was PBMCs. The CDR3 spells CASSPGLAAYNEQFF. CDR3 bases: TGTGCCAGCAGCCCGGGACTAGCGGCTTACAATGAGCAGTTCTTC. Variable domain in full (rest from reference TRBV13 and TRBJ2-1): AAGVIQSPRHLIKEKRETATLKCYPIPRHDTVYWYQQGPGQDPQFLISFYEKMQSDKGSIPDRFSAQQFSDYHSELNMSSLELGDSALYFCASSPGLAAYNEQFFGPGTRLTVL.